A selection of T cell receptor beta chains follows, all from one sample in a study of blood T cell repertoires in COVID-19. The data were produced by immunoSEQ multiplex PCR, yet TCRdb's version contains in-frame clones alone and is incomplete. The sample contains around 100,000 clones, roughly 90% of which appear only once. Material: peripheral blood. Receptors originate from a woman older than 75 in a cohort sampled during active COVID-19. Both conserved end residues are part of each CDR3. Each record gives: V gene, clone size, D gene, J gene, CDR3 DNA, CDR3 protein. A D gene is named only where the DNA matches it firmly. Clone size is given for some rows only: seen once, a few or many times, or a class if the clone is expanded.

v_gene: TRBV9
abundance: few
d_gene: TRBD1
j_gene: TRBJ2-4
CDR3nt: TGTGCCAGCAGCGTAGCCGGGACAGGGGACGCTCAGTACTTC
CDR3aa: CASSVAGTGDAQYF

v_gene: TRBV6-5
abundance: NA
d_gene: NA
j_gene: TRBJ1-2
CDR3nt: TGTGCCAGCACCACCCTGGCCAGGGACAGCTACACCTTC
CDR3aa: CASTTLARDSYTF

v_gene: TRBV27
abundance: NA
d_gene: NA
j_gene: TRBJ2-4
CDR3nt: TGTGCCAGCAGTGAGGGTATCCTAGCCAAAAACATTCAGTACTTC
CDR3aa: CASSEGILAKNIQYF

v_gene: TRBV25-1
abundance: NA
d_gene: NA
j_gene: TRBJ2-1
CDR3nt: TGTGCCACCCAAGGGCAGGGATCCAATGAGCAGTTCTTC
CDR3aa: CATQGQGSNEQFF

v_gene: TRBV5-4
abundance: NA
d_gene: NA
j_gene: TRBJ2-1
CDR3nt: TGTGCCAGCAGCCCAGGGCGGGGAAATGAGCAGTTCTTC
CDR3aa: CASSPGRGNEQFF

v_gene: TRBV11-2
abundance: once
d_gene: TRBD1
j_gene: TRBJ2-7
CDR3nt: TGTGCCAGCAGCATGGACAGGGTCCTCTACGAGCAGTACTTC
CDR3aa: CASSMDRVLYEQYF

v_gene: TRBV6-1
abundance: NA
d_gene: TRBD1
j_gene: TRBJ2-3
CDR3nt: TGTGCCAGCAGTGAACTGTGGGGACAGGGGGAAATTGATACGCAGTATTTT
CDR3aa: CASSELWGQGEIDTQYF

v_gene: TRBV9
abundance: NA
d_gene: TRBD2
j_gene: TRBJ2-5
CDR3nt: TGTGCCAGCAGCGCAACGACTAGCGGGAGGGCCGGTGAGACCCAGTACTTC
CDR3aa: CASSATTSGRAGETQYF

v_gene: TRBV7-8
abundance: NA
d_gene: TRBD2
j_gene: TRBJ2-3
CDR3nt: TGTGCCAGCAGCTTAGCGCTAGCGGGGGCCTTCACAGATACGCAGTATTTT
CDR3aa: CASSLALAGAFTDTQYF

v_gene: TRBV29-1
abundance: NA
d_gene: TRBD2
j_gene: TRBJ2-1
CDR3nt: TGCAGCGTTGGGATAGCGGGAGAGTTCTTC
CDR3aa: CSVGIAGEFF

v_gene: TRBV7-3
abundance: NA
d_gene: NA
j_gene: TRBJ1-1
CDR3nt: TGTGCCAGCAGCTTAACAACAGGGAACACTGAAGCTTTCTTT
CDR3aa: CASSLTTGNTEAFF

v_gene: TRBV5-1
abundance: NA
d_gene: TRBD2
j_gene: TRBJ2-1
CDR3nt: TGCGCCAGCAGCCAGGGACGGACTAGCGCGGGGGATGAGCAGTTCTTC
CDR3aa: CASSQGRTSAGDEQFF

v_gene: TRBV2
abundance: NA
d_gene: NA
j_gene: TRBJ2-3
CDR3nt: TGTGCCAGCAGTGGTGGGCAGGGGGGAATAGATACGCAGTATTTT
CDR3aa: CASSGGQGGIDTQYF

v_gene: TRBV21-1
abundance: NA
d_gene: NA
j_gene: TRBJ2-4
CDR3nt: TGTGCCAGCAGCAAGGCTGACATAGCCAAAAACATTCAGTACTTC
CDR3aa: CASSKADIAKNIQYF

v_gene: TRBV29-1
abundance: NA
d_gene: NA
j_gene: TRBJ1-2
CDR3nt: TGCAGCGTTGAAGCGGCAGGGGTCTATGGCTACACCTTC
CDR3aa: CSVEAAGVYGYTF

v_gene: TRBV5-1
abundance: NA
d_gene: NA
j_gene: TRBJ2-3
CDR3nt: TGCGCCAGCAGCCCCGGAGGGGGCTACGGCACAGATACGCAGTATTTT
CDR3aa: CASSPGGGYGTDTQYF

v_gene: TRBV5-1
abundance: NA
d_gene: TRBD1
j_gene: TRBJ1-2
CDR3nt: TGCGCCAGCAGCTCAGGGACAGGCCAAAGCGGCTACACCTTC
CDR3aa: CASSSGTGQSGYTF

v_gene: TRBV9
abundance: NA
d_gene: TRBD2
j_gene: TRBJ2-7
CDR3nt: TGTGCCAGCAGCGTACGCCCCGATCTAGCGGGAGCAAGGGAGCAGTACTTC
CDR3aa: CASSVRPDLAGAREQYF

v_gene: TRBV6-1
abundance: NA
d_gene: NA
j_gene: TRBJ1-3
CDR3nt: TGTGCCAGCAGTGAATTTTTGGGTGCAGGAGGAAACACCATATATTTT
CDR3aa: CASSEFLGAGGNTIYF

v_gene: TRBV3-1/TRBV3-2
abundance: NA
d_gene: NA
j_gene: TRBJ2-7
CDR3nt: TGTGCCAGCAGCCGCCGGGGTGTCGACGAGCAGTACTTC
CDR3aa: CASSRRGVDEQYF

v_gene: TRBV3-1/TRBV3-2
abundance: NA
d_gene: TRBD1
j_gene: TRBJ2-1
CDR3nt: TGTGCCAGCAGCCTAACCGCTACAGGGGTTTATGAGCAGTTCTTC
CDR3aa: CASSLTATGVYEQFF

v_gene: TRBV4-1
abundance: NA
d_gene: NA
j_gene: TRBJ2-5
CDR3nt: TGCGCCAGCAGCCAAGACGCGGGAGAGACCCAGTACTTC
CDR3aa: CASSQDAGETQYF

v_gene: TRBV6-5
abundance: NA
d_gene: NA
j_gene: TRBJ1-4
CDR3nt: TGTGCCAGCAGTTACTCCCGTAGCGAAAAACTGTTTTTT
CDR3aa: CASSYSRSEKLFF

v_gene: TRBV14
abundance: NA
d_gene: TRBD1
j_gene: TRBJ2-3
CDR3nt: TGTGCCAGCAGCCGACCGGACAGGGCAATCATTTTGGATACGCAGTATTTT
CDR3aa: CASSRPDRAIILDTQYF

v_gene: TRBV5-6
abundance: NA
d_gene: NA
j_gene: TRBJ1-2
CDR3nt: TGTGCCAGCAGCTTGGCCTTGGCGCCGGGTGGCTACACCTTC
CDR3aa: CASSLALAPGGYTF

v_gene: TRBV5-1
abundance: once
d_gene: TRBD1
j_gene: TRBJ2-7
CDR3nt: TGCGCCAGCAGCTTCGGGACAGGGGAGGGCGAGCAGTACTTC
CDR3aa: CASSFGTGEGEQYF

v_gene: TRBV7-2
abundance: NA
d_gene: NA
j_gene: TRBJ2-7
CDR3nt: TGTGCCAGCAGCGCCGGAGGCGAGCAGTACTTC
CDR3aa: CASSAGGEQYF

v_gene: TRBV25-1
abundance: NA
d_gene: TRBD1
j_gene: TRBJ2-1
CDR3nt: TGTGCCAGCAGTCAGGACAGGGGTGGCAATGAGCAGTTCTTC
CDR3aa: CASSQDRGGNEQFF

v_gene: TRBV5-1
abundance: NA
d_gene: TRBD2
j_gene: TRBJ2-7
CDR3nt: TGCGCCAGCAGCACCATTAGCGGGAGCTCCTACGAGCAGTACTTC
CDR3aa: CASSTISGSSYEQYF

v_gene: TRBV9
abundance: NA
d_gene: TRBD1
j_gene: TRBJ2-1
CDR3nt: TGTGCCAGCAGCGTGCGAGGAGGGACAGGGGGGAGTGAGCAGTTCTTC
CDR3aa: CASSVRGGTGGSEQFF

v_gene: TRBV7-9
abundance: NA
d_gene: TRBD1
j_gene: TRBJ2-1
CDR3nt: TGTGCCAGCGGTAAGGGACAGGGGGGCAATGAGCAGTTCTTC
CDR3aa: CASGKGQGGNEQFF

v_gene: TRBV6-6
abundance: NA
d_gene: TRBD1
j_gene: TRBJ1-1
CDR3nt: TGTGCCAGCAGTCCGGGACAGGGGTTGGGAAGGAACACTGAAGCTTTCTTT
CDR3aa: CASSPGQGLGRNTEAFF

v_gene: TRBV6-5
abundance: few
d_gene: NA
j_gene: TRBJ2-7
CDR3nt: TGTGCCAGCAGTTACCAGGGTAGCTCCTACGAGCAGTACTTC
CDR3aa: CASSYQGSSYEQYF

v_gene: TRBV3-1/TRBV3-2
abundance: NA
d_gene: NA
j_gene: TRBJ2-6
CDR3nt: TGTGCCAGCAGCCAAGATGAGGGCTACTCTGGGGCCAACGTCCTGACTTTC
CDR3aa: CASSQDEGYSGANVLTF

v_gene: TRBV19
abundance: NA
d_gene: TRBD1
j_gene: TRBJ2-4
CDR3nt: TGTGCCAGTAGTATAGGGACTGGACAGGTCTTCGACATTCAGTACTTC
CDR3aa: CASSIGTGQVFDIQYF

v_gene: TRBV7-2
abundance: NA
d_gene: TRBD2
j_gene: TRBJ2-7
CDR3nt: TGTGCCAGCAGCTCCTGGACTAGCGGCTACGAGCAGTACTTC
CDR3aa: CASSSWTSGYEQYF

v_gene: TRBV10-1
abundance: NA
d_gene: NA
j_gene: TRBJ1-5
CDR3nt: TGCGCCAGCAGTCCGGCGGATAGCAATCAGCCCCAGCATTTT
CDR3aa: CASSPADSNQPQHF

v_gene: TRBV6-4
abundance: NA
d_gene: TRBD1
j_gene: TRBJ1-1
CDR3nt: TGTGCCAGCAGATGGACAGGGGGCGCTTCGGAAGCTTTCTTT
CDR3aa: CASRWTGGASEAFF

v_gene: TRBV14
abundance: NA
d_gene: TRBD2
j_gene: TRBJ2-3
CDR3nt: TGTGCCAGCAGCCAATTCGGGCCTAGCGGGAATCGCGCAGATACGCAGTATTTT
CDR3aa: CASSQFGPSGNRADTQYF

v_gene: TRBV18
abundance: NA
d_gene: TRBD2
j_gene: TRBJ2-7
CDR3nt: TGTGCCAGCTCACCACCAGCGGGGAGCCACGAGCAGTACTTC
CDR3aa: CASSPPAGSHEQYF

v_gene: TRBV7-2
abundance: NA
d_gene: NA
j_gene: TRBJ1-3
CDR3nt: TGTGCCAGCAGCTTAGCGTTGAGCTCTGGAAACACCATATATTTT
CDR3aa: CASSLALSSGNTIYF

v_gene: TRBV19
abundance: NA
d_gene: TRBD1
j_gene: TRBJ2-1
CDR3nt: TGTGCCAGTAGCACGGACAGGTACAATGAGCAGTTCTTC
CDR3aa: CASSTDRYNEQFF

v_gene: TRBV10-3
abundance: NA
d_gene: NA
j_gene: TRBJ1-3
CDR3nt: TGTGCCATCAGTCTTCAACAGGGATCTGGAAACACCATATATTTT
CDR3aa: CAISLQQGSGNTIYF

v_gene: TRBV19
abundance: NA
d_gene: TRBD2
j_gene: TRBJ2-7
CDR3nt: TGTGCCAGTAGTGAAACTAGCGGAGCCACCTACGAGCAGTACTTC
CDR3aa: CASSETSGATYEQYF

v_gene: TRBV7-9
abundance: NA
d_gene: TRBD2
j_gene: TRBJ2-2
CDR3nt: TGTGCCAGCAGCCCCGGGACTACTACCGGGGAGCTGTTTTTT
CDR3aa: CASSPGTTTGELFF

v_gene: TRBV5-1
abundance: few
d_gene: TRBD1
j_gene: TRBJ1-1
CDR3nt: TGCGCCAGCAGCTTGGCCGGGGACAGTGAAGCTTTCTTT
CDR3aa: CASSLAGDSEAFF

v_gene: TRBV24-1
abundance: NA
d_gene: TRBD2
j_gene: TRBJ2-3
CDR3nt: TGTGCCACCAGTGAGTGGGCGGGAGGATTCGGAGATACGCAGTATTTT
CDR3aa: CATSEWAGGFGDTQYF

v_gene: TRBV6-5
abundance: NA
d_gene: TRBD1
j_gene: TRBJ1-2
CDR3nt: TGTGCCAGCAGCCGAACCCGGACAGGGGATGGCTACACCTTC
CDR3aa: CASSRTRTGDGYTF

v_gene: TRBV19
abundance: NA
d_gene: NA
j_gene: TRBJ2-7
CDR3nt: TGTGCCAGTGCCGGGACAAACTACGAGCAGTACTTC
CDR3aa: CASAGTNYEQYF